The 6 T cell receptor beta chains below all came from one sample that was sequenced in a study of post-analysis software for immune sequencing data (dated by TCRdb to about 2015). Here is what the overall study found, with its caveats: Significantly higher frequencies in patients than in controls were found for a handful of TRBV segments, including TRBV5-6, TRBV5-1 and TRBV20-1.

Library construction relied on PCR. Sequencer: Illumina HiSeq 2500. Unique molecular identifiers were incorporated into TCR beta cDNA libraries to reduce PCR and sequencing biases. TCRdb ran its own pipeline on the public reads, namely fastp trimming at Q25 and MiXCR clone calling, and kept in-frame beta chains. Rows matching on CDR3 protein sequence are summarized as one entry with the most common DNA and genes. A total of 650,000 to 850,000 distinct CDR3 sequences appear in this sample, roughly half of them only once. The ten biggest clones cover under 6% of the sample. Their antigens remain unidentified. The material sequenced was blood. The receptors shown here come from a girl under 18 with multiple sclerosis.

This clonotype turned up a few times. The V and J genes are TRBV20-1 and TRBJ2-4; D possibly matches TRBD1 or TRBD2 (5 bases each). Germline-derived CDR1 and CDR2 are DFQATT and SNEGSKA (reference sequence). The V end lost 6 bases, the J end lost 6 bases, and 15 bases lay between the germline ends. CDR3 length: 13 amino acids. Written as DNA, the CDR3 is TGCAGTGCCGGAGAGGGGCTTGGAAACATTCAGTACTTC. Translation gives CSAGEGLGNIQYF.

This clonotype was counted a few times. The chain has TRBV29-1 and TRBJ2-5; TRBD2 is a possible D gene (5 bases). The germline CDR1 and CDR2 sequences are SQVTM and ANQGSEA. There are 11 residues in the CDR3. The ends were cut back, 7 bases at V and 11 bases at J, with 17 bases in the middle. The CDR3 spells CSAADSSLQYF. CDR3 DNA: TGCAGCGCCGCGGACTCCAGCTTGCAGTACTTC.

Comments on this clonotype: The conserved phenylalanine or tryptophan is not found at the CDR3 terminus, so this likely reflects a read error. This CDR3 reads CASSLNEGLGANVLTC. The CDR3 nucleotides are TGCGCCAGCAGCTTGAATGAAGGGCTCGGGGCCAACGTCCTGACTTGC. The rearrangement uses TRBV5-1 and TRBJ2-6, with D uncertain. Trimming pared 1 base from V and 4 bases from J, leaving 12 bases between. Germline lookup yields CDR1 SGHRS and CDR2 YFSETQ. This CDR3 has 16 amino acids.

This clonotype was found a few times. V usage is TRBV29-1 and J usage is TRBJ2-1; D remains ambiguous. This CDR3 comprises 12 residues. CDR1 is SQVTM and CDR2 is ANQGSEA in the germline V gene. V lost 4 bases and J lost 7, with 11 bases in between. CDR3 in amino acids: CSVAYALNEQFF. The DNA for the CDR3 is TGCAGCGTTGCCTATGCTCTGAATGAGCAGTTCTTC.

The chain employs TRBV5-1 and TRBJ2-5; 9 bases are a match to TRBD1. The V gene's germline CDR1 is SGHRS and CDR2 YFSETQ. The length of the CDR3 is 16 residues. V gave up 4 bases and J gave up 2 bases; unmatched junction bases: 9. The CDR3 DNA follows: TGCGCCAGCAGCCGGTCAGGACAGGGGACTCAAGAGACCCAGTACTTC. Translation: CASSRSGQGTQETQYF.

The rearrangement joins TRBV7-8 to TRBJ1-2; D is possibly TRBD1 (6 bases). The ends were cut back, 4 bases at V and 4 bases at J, with 13 bases in the middle. The CDR3 length is 14 residues. Germline V gene data show CDR1 as SGHVS and CDR2 as FQNEAQ. The CDR3 nucleotides read TGTGCCAGCAGCTCGCGGTCACAGGGCTATGGCTACACCTTC. It encodes CASSSRSQGYGYTF.